Listed below are T cell receptor beta chains from one sample, sequenced in a study of shared clonotypes between healthy human individuals. Data came from immunoSEQ multiplex PCR; TCRdb stores just in-frame clones and leaves some out. The sample carries approximately 2.5 million clones, approximately 93% recorded once. The sample taken for sequencing was naive CD4+ T cells from PBMCs. The receptor set was obtained from a man aged 18 to 30 in good health. Some clones in this sample may be carry-over from other donors' samples. CDR3s include the opening cysteine and the closing phenylalanine or tryptophan. Fields, in order: D gene, J gene, clone size, V gene, CDR3 protein, CDR3 DNA. The D gene is left open where the match is weak. Clone sizes are given selectively: once, few, many, or a class where the clone is expanded.

D: .
J: TRBJ2-3
size: .
V: TRBV7-2
CDR3: CASSSPYPDTQYF
DNA: TGTGCCAGCAGCTCCCCTTATCCAGATACGCAGTATTTT

D: .
J: TRBJ2-3
size: .
V: TRBV5-1
CDR3: CASSLQFTDTQYF
DNA: TGCGCCAGCAGCTTACAGTTCACAGATACGCAGTATTTT

D: .
J: TRBJ2-7
size: .
V: TRBV30
CDR3: CAWSVRSSGYTQNYEQYF
DNA: TGTGCCTGGAGTGTACGATCCAGCGGTTATACACAAAACTACGAGCAGTACTTC

D: .
J: TRBJ2-1
size: .
V: TRBV19
CDR3: CASSMRVHNEQFF
DNA: TGTGCCAGTAGTATGAGGGTTCACAATGAGCAGTTCTTC

D: .
J: TRBJ1-2
size: .
V: TRBV28
CDR3: CAHKGEGYYGYTF
DNA: TGTGCCCATAAGGGAGAGGGGTACTATGGCTACACCTTC

D: .
J: TRBJ1-5
size: .
V: TRBV18
CDR3: CASSRSALRTYGAQHF
DNA: TGTGCCAGCTCACGATCCGCGTTGAGGACCTACGGGGCCCAGCATTTT

D: .
J: TRBJ2-7
size: .
V: TRBV6-4
CDR3: CASSAGTGYEQYF
DNA: TGTGCCAGCAGTGCAGGGACCGGCTACGAGCAGTACTTC

D: TRBD2
J: TRBJ2-5
size: .
V: TRBV12-5
CDR3: CASAMLAGGIETQYF
DNA: TGTGCTAGTGCAATGCTAGCGGGAGGGATAGAGACCCAGTACTTC

D: .
J: TRBJ1-1
size: .
V: TRBV15
CDR3: CATSRLADGGAFF
DNA: TGTGCCACCAGCAGACTGGCGGATGGGGGGGCTTTCTTT

D: TRBD1
J: TRBJ2-7
size: .
V: TRBV7-9
CDR3: CASRKGQDHSYEQYF
DNA: TGTGCCAGCAGGAAAGGACAGGACCACTCCTACGAGCAGTACTTC

D: .
J: TRBJ2-7
size: .
V: TRBV11-2
CDR3: CASSLRGGADYEQYF
DNA: TGTGCCAGCAGCTTGAGGGGAGGAGCAGACTACGAGCAGTACTTC

D: .
J: TRBJ2-1
size: .
V: TRBV25-1
CDR3: CASSLGFSYNEQFF
DNA: TGTGCCAGCAGCTTAGGTTTCTCCTACAATGAGCAGTTCTTC

D: .
J: TRBJ1-2
size: .
V: TRBV28
CDR3: CASSPGDYGYTF
DNA: TGTGCCAGCAGTCCAGGGGACTATGGCTACACCTTC

D: TRBD2
J: TRBJ2-7
size: .
V: TRBV25-1
CDR3: CASSEWTGSGRSYDEQYF
DNA: TGTGCCAGCAGTGAATGGACTGGTAGCGGGAGGTCCTACGACGAGCAGTACTTC

D: TRBD1
J: TRBJ1-5
size: .
V: TRBV7-2
CDR3: CASSIVGTENSNQPQHF
DNA: TGTGCCAGCAGTATTGTAGGGACAGAGAATAGCAATCAGCCCCAGCATTTT

D: TRBD1
J: TRBJ2-5
size: .
V: TRBV5-5
CDR3: CASRPRGFSQETQYF
DNA: TGTGCCAGCAGGCCCAGGGGGTTCTCCCAAGAGACCCAGTACTTC

D: TRBD1
J: TRBJ1-4
size: .
V: TRBV7-6
CDR3: CASSPWTGGASLDEKLFF
DNA: TGTGCCAGCAGCCCATGGACAGGGGGCGCGTCGTTAGATGAAAAACTGTTTTTT

D: .
J: TRBJ2-2
size: .
V: TRBV11-3
CDR3: CASSLDAGQTNTGELFF
DNA: TGTGCCAGCAGCTTAGATGCGGGACAGACGAACACCGGGGAGCTGTTTTTT

D: .
J: TRBJ2-5
size: .
V: TRBV18
CDR3: CASSPSGTQETQYF
DNA: TGTGCCAGCTCACCATCCGGGACCCAAGAGACCCAGTACTTC

D: .
J: TRBJ2-5
size: .
V: TRBV7-6
CDR3: CASSSGSLQETQYF
DNA: TGTGCCAGCAGCTCGGGGAGTCTCCAAGAGACCCAGTACTTC

D: .
J: TRBJ2-5
size: .
V: TRBV7-3
CDR3: CASSRGSLQETQYF
DNA: TGTGCCAGCAGCCGAGGGAGTTTACAAGAGACCCAGTACTTC

D: TRBD1
J: TRBJ2-5
size: .
V: TRBV6-5
CDR3: CASSSPDRDQETQYF
DNA: TGTGCCAGCAGTTCACCGGACAGGGACCAAGAGACCCAGTACTTC

D: TRBD1
J: TRBJ1-1
size: .
V: TRBV25-1
CDR3: CASSETGGMNTEAFF
DNA: TGTGCCAGCAGTGAGACAGGGGGAATGAACACTGAAGCTTTCTTT

D: .
J: TRBJ2-6
size: once
V: TRBV28
CDR3: CASTASSGANVLTF
DNA: TGTGCCAGCACCGCTAGCTCTGGGGCCAACGTCCTGACTTTC